The 14 T cell receptor beta chains below come from one sample, sequenced in a study of cytomegalovirus exposure and HLA in healthy donors. 13 Jbeta primers and 60 Vbeta primers were used for the PCR. Clones were read by immunoSEQ multiplex PCR, and TCRdb kept only the in-frame ones, dropping some. The data hold 90,000 to 100,000 clones, with around 80% observed a single time. Sequencing was carried out using PBMCs. These receptors were taken from a woman aged 55-69 years in good health and CMV-seronegative.

The chain couples TRBV28 to TRBJ1-5, with no clear D. There are 17 residues in the CDR3. V dropped 1 base and J dropped 0 bases, with 13 bases sitting between them. Germline loops: CDR1 MDHEN, CDR2 SYDVKM. This chain's CDR3 is CASSLSQTPYSNQPQHF. The CDR3 DNA reads TGTGCCAGCAGTTTATCTCAGACACCGTATAGCAATCAGCCCCAGCATTTT.

The chain couples TRBV5-6 to TRBJ2-1; a possible D gene is TRBD2 (6 bases). The V gene lost 4 bases and the J gene lost 2 bases, with 16 bases spanning the gap. The CDR3 runs 16 residues. CDR1 and CDR2 (germline): SGHDT, YYEEEE. In DNA form, the CDR3 reads TGTGCCAGCAGCACGAAAGGACTACACCCCTACAATGAGCAGTTCTTC. As protein: CASSTKGLHPYNEQFF.

J is TRBJ2-5 and V is TRBV5-6; perhaps TRBD2 as D (6 bases). Trimming cost V 1 base and J 5 bases, with 15 bases left between them. The germline gives CDR1 SGHDT, CDR2 YYEEEE. The CDR3 covers 15 residues. The CDR3 here is CASSLFRGAIETQYF. The CDR3 nucleotides read TGTGCCAGCAGCTTGTTCCGCGGGGCCATCGAGACCCAGTACTTC.

This clone was counted a few times. CDR3 bases: TGTGCCAGCAGCCCGGGACTTAAGACTGAAGCTTTCTTT. Protein: CASSPGLKTEAFF. J is TRBJ1-1 and V is TRBV7-6; the D gene is possibly TRBD1 (5 bases). Looked up from germline, CDR1 is SGHVS and CDR2 is FNYEAQ. The CDR3 runs 13 residues. V lost 5 bases and J 5 bases, leaving 12 bases between the germline ends.

The rearrangement links TRBV30 to TRBJ2-3, with TRBD2 as a possible D gene (6 bases). The CDR3 is made up of 14 amino acids. The V end lost 3 bases, the J end lost 2 bases, and 12 bases lay between the germline ends. The germline V gene has CDR1 GTSNPN and CDR2 SVGIG (reference sequence). The CDR3 DNA reads as TGTGCCTGGAGCGGCGGGGACCCCACAGATACGCAGTATTTT. This codes for CAWSGGDPTDTQYF.

The chain has TRBV25-1 and TRBJ1-6, with 9 positions matching TRBD1. With 2 bases clipped from V and 9 bases from J, the junction kept 5 bases outside the gene matches. Germline assignment: CDR1 MGHDK and CDR2 SYGVNS. The CDR3 loop spans 15 amino acids. The CDR3 loop is CASSEVTGGSSPLHF. The CDR3 nucleotides are TGTGCCAGCAGTGAAGTAACAGGGGGCTCTTCACCCCTCCACTTT. Using reference TRBV25-1 and TRBJ1-6 for the parts outside the CDR3, the full variable domain is EADIYQTPRYLVIGTGKKITLECSQTMGHDKMYWYQQDPGMELHLIHYSYGVNSTEKGDLSSESTVSRIRTEHFPLTLESARPSHTSQYLCASSEVTGGSSPLHFGNGTRLTVT.

This rearrangement joins TRBV6-6 to TRBJ1-2; D call uncertain. Germline V CDR1 and CDR2: MNHNY, SVGAGI (reference sequence). V was clipped by 6 bases and J by 4 bases, with 9 bases between them. This CDR3 comprises 12 residues. The CDR3 DNA reads TGTGCCAGCAGAGATAGGAGCTATGGCTACACCTTC. Translation: CASRDRSYGYTF.

The chain carries TRBV6-4 and TRBJ1-3, with D possibly being TRBD1 (5 bases). V gave up 3 bases and J gave up 0 bases, with 12 bases separating them. Germline CDR1 MRHNA, CDR2 SNTAGT. This CDR3 is 16 amino acids long. This CDR3 is CASSDLTDISGNTIYF. In DNA form, the CDR3 reads TGTGCCAGCAGTGATTTGACGGACATCTCTGGAAACACCATATATTTT.

This clone appeared once. The chain uses TRBV29-1 and TRBJ1-1; TRBD1 matches 11 bases. Germline V lookup: CDR1 SQVTM, CDR2 ANQGSEA. V lost 6 bases to trimming and J lost 1 base; unmatched junction nucleotides: 1. This CDR3 contains 13 residues. The CDR3 here is CSVGTGGNTEAFF. CDR3 nucleotides: TGCAGCGTAGGGACAGGGGGGAACACTGAAGCTTTCTTT.

The rearrangement uses TRBV11-2 and TRBJ1-1; D not certain. V was pared by 3 bases and J by 5 bases, with 10 bases between. Germline V gene sequence: CDR1 SGHAT, CDR2 FQNNGV. The CDR3 consists of 13 residues. The CDR3 reads CASSFRAGTEAFF. In DNA form, the CDR3 reads TGTGCCAGCAGCTTTAGGGCGGGGACTGAAGCTTTCTTT.

The chain recombines TRBV10-3 with TRBJ2-7; 9 positions agree with TRBD1. CDR1 ENHRY and CDR2 SYGVKD come from the germline V gene. The CDR3 has 13 residues. V was clipped by 6 bases and J by 2 bases; unmatched bases: 2. CDR3 region: CAISRDRAYEQYF. The CDR3 nucleotides read TGTGCCATCAGCCGGGACAGGGCCTACGAGCAGTACTTC.

This clone was recorded a few times. The chain joins TRBV27 to TRBJ1-4; TRBD1 aligns across 7 bases. The germline V gene has CDR1 MNHEY and CDR2 SMNVEV (reference sequence). V lost 8 bases to trimming and J lost 8 bases; unmatched junction nucleotides: 8. The CDR3 runs 13 residues. CDR3 sequence reads: CASGRQGGEKLFF. The CDR3 nucleotides are TGTGCCAGCGGACGACAGGGTGGAGAAAAACTGTTTTTT.

This chain links TRBV7-2 with TRBJ2-7, with 11 bases fitting TRBD1. In germline, CDR1 is SGHTA, CDR2 FQGNSA. V trimming: 4 bases; J trimming: 4 bases; junction bases outside the gene matches: 3. The CDR3 runs to 14 residues. In DNA form, the CDR3 reads TGTGCCAGCAGCTCGGACAGGGGGCTGTACGAGCAGTACTTC. Translating gives CASSSDRGLYEQYF.

In its sample, this clone was seen once. An end of the junction does not agree with germline; a read error may underlie this. The chain has TRBV7-6 and TRBJ2-5; D possibly corresponds to TRBD1 (6 bases). The length of the CDR3 is 13 residues. Germline CDR1 reads SGHVS; CDR2 reads FNYEAQ. CDR3 nucleotide sequence: TGTGCCAGCAGCTTAGGGGGACAAGGGACCCAGTACTTC. It encodes CASSLGGQGTQYF.